These T cell receptor beta chains were read from a single sample in a study of graft-versus-host responses after intestinal transplantation. The antigens these receptors bind are not known. Clones were sequenced by immunoSEQ multiplex PCR, and TCRdb holds only the in-frame ones, with some missing. This sample carries 85,000 to 90,000 clones, roughly four fifths of them seen once, and the ten largest clones take about 17%. The source was unstimulated CD8+ T cells sorted from spleen or lymph node cells, collected before intestinal transplant. The origin of the receptors is a human donor who received an intestinal transplant. CDR3s include the opening cysteine and the closing phenylalanine or tryptophan. Each record gives: J gene, D gene, V gene, clone size, CDR3 protein, CDR3 DNA. The D gene is left open where the match is weak. Only part of the rows carry a size: once, few, many, or a class if the clone is expanded.

TRBJ2-3 | TRBD2 | TRBV11-1 | NA | CASSLVAGGDTQYF | TGTGCCAGCAGCTTGGTTGCGGGGGGTGATACGCAGTATTTT
TRBJ2-1 | TRBD2 | TRBV19 | NA | CASKGWSSGKVDEQFF | TGTGCCAGCAAGGGGTGGAGTAGCGGGAAGGTAGATGAGCAGTTCTTC
TRBJ2-2 | TRBD2 | TRBV19 | NA | CASSLGLAVIWELFF | TGTGCCAGTTCTCTGGGACTAGCGGTAATTTGGGAGCTGTTTTTT
TRBJ2-7 | TRBD1 | TRBV27 | NA | CASSIGTGGGREQYF | TGTGCCAGCAGTATAGGGACAGGGGGAGGTCGCGAGCAGTACTTC
TRBJ2-3 | TRBD2 | TRBV15 | NA | CATSRDTSGGDSTDTQYF | TGTGCCACCAGCAGAGATACTAGCGGGGGGGATAGCACAGATACGCAGTATTTT
TRBJ1-2 | NA | TRBV9 | NA | CASSVDRSPNYGYTF | TGTGCCAGCAGCGTAGACCGGTCCCCTAACTATGGCTACACCTTC
TRBJ2-1 | TRBD2 | TRBV7-3 | NA | CEGGSSYNEQFF | TGTGAGGGCGGGAGCTCCTACAATGAGCAGTTCTTC
TRBJ2-2 | TRBD2 | TRBV7-7 | NA | CASSLDIASGRAKAGELFF | TGTGCTAGCAGCTTAGATATAGCTAGCGGGAGGGCCAAGGCCGGGGAGCTGTTTTTT
TRBJ2-3 | TRBD2 | TRBV27 | NA | CASSFPPTSGEVDTQYF | TGTGCCAGCAGTTTCCCGCCGACTAGCGGGGAGGTAGATACGCAGTATTTT
TRBJ1-1 | NA | TRBV11-2 | NA | CASSLSYDPFF | TGTGCCAGCAGCTTATCTTACGATCCTTTCTTT
TRBJ1-3 | NA | TRBV7-7 | few | CASSPGPGNTIYF | TGTGCCAGCAGCCCCGGACCTGGAAACACCATATATTTT
TRBJ2-3 | NA | TRBV6-1 | NA | CASSEPQGTDTQYF | TGTGCCAGCAGTGAACCCCAAGGCACAGATACGCAGTATTTT
TRBJ1-1 | NA | TRBV5-6 | NA | CASSLGPLNTEAFF | TGTGCCAGCAGCTTGGGACCACTGAACACTGAAGCTTTCTTT
TRBJ2-7 | NA | TRBV6-5 | NA | CASSEFHYEQYF | TGTGCCAGCAGTGAATTCCACTACGAGCAGTACTTC
TRBJ2-2 | NA | TRBV28 | NA | CASSLQNTGELFF | TGTGCCAGCAGTTTGCAGAACACCGGGGAGCTGTTTTTT
TRBJ2-2 | NA | TRBV6-5 | NA | CASGGPGELFF | TGTGCCAGCGGCGGTCCCGGGGAGCTGTTTTTT
TRBJ1-3 | TRBD1 | TRBV6-5 | NA | CASSYQKQGARTIYF | TGTGCCAGCAGTTACCAAAAACAGGGGGCGCGGACCATATATTTT
TRBJ1-1 | NA | TRBV4-1 | NA | CASSQAGAYTEAFF | TGCGCCAGCAGCCAAGCCGGGGCCTACACTGAAGCTTTCTTT
TRBJ2-7 | NA | TRBV10-3 | few | CAIRAGGARYEQYF | TGTGCCATCAGGGCGGGCGGGGCTCGCTACGAGCAGTACTTC
TRBJ2-2 | TRBD1 | TRBV7-6 | NA | CASSSGQGPAGELFF | TGTGCCAGCAGCTCCGGACAGGGGCCGGCCGGGGAGCTGTTTTTT
TRBJ1-1 | TRBD1 | TRBV5-1 | NA | CASSFAGTGHTEAFF | TGCGCCAGCAGCTTCGCCGGGACAGGGCACACTGAAGCTTTCTTT
TRBJ2-1 | TRBD2 | TRBV11-2 | NA | CASSSPSASGAYNEQFF | TGTGCCAGCAGCTCCCCTTCGGCGAGCGGGGCCTACAATGAGCAGTTCTTC
TRBJ2-1 | TRBD2 | TRBV5-8 | NA | CASSLEVSGGYNEQFF | TGTGCCAGCAGCTTGGAGGTTAGCGGGGGCTACAATGAGCAGTTCTTC
TRBJ2-7 | TRBD2 | TRBV7-8 | NA | CASSLAGESDEQYF | TGTGCCAGCAGCCTAGCGGGAGAGTCGGACGAGCAGTACTTC
TRBJ2-1 | NA | TRBV6-5 | NA | CASSYSGSSNEQFF | TGTGCCAGCAGTTACTCTGGTAGCTCCAATGAGCAGTTCTTC
TRBJ1-5 | NA | TRBV5-1 | NA | CAGSPGQHNQPQHF | TGCGCCGGCTCCCCGGGACAACACAATCAGCCCCAGCATTTT
TRBJ2-3 | TRBD2 | TRBV29-1 | NA | CSAHTRLAGPIDTQYF | TGCAGCGCCCACACCCGACTAGCGGGACCCATAGATACGCAGTATTTT
TRBJ1-5 | NA | TRBV4-1 | NA | CASSQNTYSNQPQHF | TGCGCCAGCAGCCAAAACACTTATAGCAATCAGCCCCAGCATTTT
TRBJ2-7 | TRBD1 | TRBV27 | NA | CASSFQGAYEQYF | TGTGCCAGCAGTTTCCAGGGGGCCTACGAGCAGTACTTC